The sequence of this TCR beta chain was determined in a study of blood T cell repertoires in COVID-19. Here immunoSEQ multiplex PCR was the method, and the copy in TCRdb shows in-frame clones only, minus some. The table shows roughly 440,000 clones, with approximately 89% occurring only once. From germline, CDR1 is WNHNN and CDR2 SYGVQD (reference sequence). The CDR3 length is 14 residues. J gave up 7 bases and V 6 bases, and 8 bases lay outside the gene matches. J is TRBJ2-1 and V is TRBV10-1; TRBD2 matches at 8 bases. The sequencing input was peripheral blood. This TCR derives from a woman in her fifties or sixties with COVID-19, enrolled during active disease. DNA of the CDR3: TGCGCCAGCAGCTACGGGGGGGGCGGGAATGAGCAGTTCTTC. This translates into CASSYGGGGNEQFF.